The following is a T cell receptor beta chain sequence with its context. The CDR3 loop spans 17 amino acids. V was pared by 4 bases and J by 5 bases, with 12 bases of the junction left unmatched. The V gene's germline CDR1 is SGHTA and CDR2 FQGNSA. The data belong to a study of control samples from healthy donors and cancer patients. The method was immunoSEQ multiplex PCR; TCRdb's version includes in-frame clones alone and lacks a portion of them. Counted here are around 130,000 clones, roughly 90% occurring once; the ten biggest clones make up 30% to 50%. The sequence derives from a man over 45 in good health. The chain recombines TRBV7-2 with TRBJ2-1; 9 bases line up with TRBD1. Sequencing used blood. The DNA for the CDR3 is TGTGCCAGCAGCTACGGAATCCCGGGACAGGGTAACAATGAGCAGTTCTTC. As protein: CASSYGIPGQGNNEQFF.